This T cell receptor beta chain was sequenced for a study of blood T cells in healthy people across ages (dated by TCRdb to the mid-2010s). A note on the overall study: In model experiments, roughly one uniquely barcoded TCR beta cDNA molecule per two T cells was captured by template switching. The study measured age-related changes in TCR beta repertoire diversity using deep sequencing normalized with unique cDNA molecular identifiers. The donors were split into four age groups: young (average around 16 years), middle-aged (around 40), aged (approximately 60) and long-lived (82). For two donors (one aged 18 to 29 and one aged 80 or older), the study analyzed two additional independent replicas of 1 million unique cDNA reads from the same blood draw. To avoid experimental bias, donors of different ages were distributed randomly across sequencing lanes. The paper as a whole reports these results and caveats: Because donor CMV infection status was unknown, age-related changes in expanded clonotypes were potentially confounded. Conclusive comparison of naive and antigen-experienced compartments was prevented by the profiling of bulk unsorted PBMCs. Compared with the aged group, the long-lived group had more naive CD4+ T cells, fewer expanded clones and increased TCR diversity, a pattern suggesting age selection. As age increased, observed TCR beta diversity per million T cells dropped in a roughly linear way, and a significant reduction was already evident by age around 41. Estimates of total diversity based on one million sequenced T cells were regarded as lower bounds and as underestimates. A strong correlation was found between observed TCR beta diversity and the percentage of naive T cells measured by flow cytometry.

The donors were roughly 40 Caucasian individuals from Russia, aged roughly 6 to 90 years, who were systemically healthy. Each donor gave ten milliliters of peripheral blood, collected into EDTA-treated Vacutainer tubes. PBMCs were isolated by Ficoll-Paque density-gradient centrifugation, with at least 6.5 million obtained per sample. Total RNA, at least 5.5 micrograms per sample, was extracted from PBMCs with Trizol reagent. The percentages of naive CD45RAhigh/CD27high T cells were determined by flow cytometry on a PBMC aliquot from every donor. A remark on this clonotype: No cognate antigen has been identified for it. No per-base quality is available; no much larger clone lies one base away.

The receptor library was made with 5' RACE. Reads for this sample came from an Illumina HiSeq 2500. A second PCR of roughly 6 to 11 cycles was run with a J-beta primer mix and a sample-barcoded 5' primer. Each TCR beta cDNA molecule received a unique molecular identifier from a template-switch 5' adaptor carrying 12 random nucleotides. At least 3 million CDR3-containing paired-end reads were obtained from each sample. All of the RNA was converted into first-strand cDNA using the Mint cDNA synthesis kit, with a TRBC-specific oligonucleotide serving as the primer. All cDNA was treated with uracil-DNA glycosylase and then went through a first 18-cycle PCR with the universal primers M1SS and BC2_uni_R. In the paper's pipeline: For normalization, 1 million high-quality reads were randomly selected from each sample, with every read carrying a distinct molecular identifier. Reads sharing molecular identifiers were discarded rather than binned into consensus sequences. CDR3 identification, clonotype clustering and error correction used MiTCR with a Q25 quality threshold and the strictest error-elimination algorithm. A nonparametric unseen species model with Euler transformation was used to estimate a lower bound on total TCR beta diversity. The raw public reads went through TCRdb reprocessing: fastp at Q25, MiXCR clone calling, in-frame beta chains kept. Identical CDR3 protein sequences are pooled into one entry, listed with their most common genes and DNA. TCRdb's processing, not the study's, gives the V and J calls here. A total of roughly 800,000 distinct CDR3 sequences appear in this sample, roughly 64% of them only once. Of the sample, 22% falls within the top ten clones.

The germline V gene provides CDR1 SGDLS and CDR2 YYNGEE. V was cut back by 3 bases and J by 8 bases, leaving a gap of 12 bases between them. The CDR3 numbers 13 residues from cysteine through phenylalanine. Solely the CDR3 DNA is kept, with 39 bases framed from the first base. The chain links TRBV9 with TRBJ2-1; TRBD1 could be the D gene, as 5 bases match. Sequences were obtained from blood. This clonotype originated in a man aged 25 to 40 in good health. Here the CDR3 is given as CASSGGPRDEQFF. Here is the DNA: TGTGCCAGCAGCGGAGGCCCCAGGGATGAGCAGTTCTTC.